Presented here are 6 T cell receptor beta chains from one specimen sequenced in a study of blood T cell repertoires in COVID-19. The table came from immunoSEQ multiplex PCR; TCRdb's copy has only in-frame clones and leaves some out. The data contain 310,000 or so clones, around 91% of them singletons. Sequencing input: PBMCs or T cells enriched from blood (not recorded which). The origin of the receptors is a woman between 40 and 50 years old who had recovered from COVID-19.

The J gene is TRBJ2-2, the V gene TRBV18; D unclear. Trimming cost V 2 bases and J 6 bases, with 13 bases left between them. The CDR3 loop spans 15 amino acids. Germline V lookup: CDR1 KGHSH, CDR2 LQKENI. The CDR3, as DNA: TGTGCCAGCTCACCAGATTTGGGCCCCCCCGGGGAGCTGTTTTTT. Translation gives CASSPDLGPPGELFF.

J is TRBJ2-7 and V is TRBV11-3, with D possibly being TRBD1 (6 bases). CDR1 is SGHNT and CDR2 is YENEEA in the germline V gene. The CDR3 runs to 14 residues. V was shortened by 6 bases and J by 0 bases, with 12 bases between the two germline ends. CDR3 in DNA: TGTGCCAGCAGTAAGAACAGGGCCTCCTACGAGCAGTACTTC. This gives the protein CASSKNRASYEQYF. Together with reference TRBV11-3 and TRBJ2-7, the CDR3 gives the full variable domain: EAGVVQSPRYKIIEKKQPVAFWCNPISGHNTLYWYLQNLGQGPELLIRYENEEAVDDSQLPKDRFSAERLKGVDSTLKIQPAELGDSAVYLCASSKNRASYEQYFGPGTRLTVT.

The chain employs TRBV5-1 and TRBJ2-3; TRBD2 aligns across 8 bases. V lost 0 bases to trimming and J lost 0 bases; unmatched junction nucleotides: 6. The germline V gene encodes CDR1 SGHRS and CDR2 YFSETQ. The CDR3 spans 17 residues. This CDR3 reads CASSLAAAGESTDTQYF. The CDR3 region has the DNA TGCGCCAGCAGCTTGGCCGCAGCGGGGGAGAGCACAGATACGCAGTATTTT. Variable domain in full (rest from reference TRBV5-1 and TRBJ2-3): KAGVTQTPRYLIKTRGQQVTLSCSPISGHRSVSWYQQTPGQGLQFLFEYFSETQRNKGNFPGRFSGRQFSNSRSEMNVSTLELGDSALYLCASSLAAAGESTDTQYFGPGTRLTVL.

This clone was recorded only once. This chain joins TRBV3-1 (or the pseudogene TRBV3-2) and TRBJ1-4; tentative D call: TRBD1 (5 bases). In germline, CDR1 is LGHDT, CDR2 YNNKEL (reference sequence). CDR3 length: 15 amino acids. V was trimmed by 0 bases and J by 8 bases, leaving 13 bases between them. The CDR3 sequence: CASSQEGQAGEKLFF. CDR3 coding DNA: TGTGCCAGCAGCCAAGAGGGGCAGGCCGGAGAAAAACTGTTTTTT.

The J gene is TRBJ2-7, the V gene TRBV7-3, with 10 bases identical to TRBD2. Trimming cost V 0 bases and J 1 base; bases outside gene matches: 0. Germline V gene sequence: CDR1 SGHTA, CDR2 FQGTGA. This CDR3 region has 15 residues. In DNA, the CDR3 is TGTGCCAGCAGCTTAACTAGCGGGGGGTCCTACGAGCAGTACTTC. Residues: CASSLTSGGSYEQYF.

The chain combines TRBV7-3 with TRBJ2-3; unclear D gene. The CDR3 sequence is 12 residues long. Germline values: CDR1 SGHTA, CDR2 FQGTGA. V gave up 3 bases and J gave up 6 bases, with 7 bases separating them. The CDR3 is CASSFPGDTQYF. Written as DNA, the CDR3 is TGTGCCAGCAGCTTTCCCGGGGATACGCAGTATTTT.